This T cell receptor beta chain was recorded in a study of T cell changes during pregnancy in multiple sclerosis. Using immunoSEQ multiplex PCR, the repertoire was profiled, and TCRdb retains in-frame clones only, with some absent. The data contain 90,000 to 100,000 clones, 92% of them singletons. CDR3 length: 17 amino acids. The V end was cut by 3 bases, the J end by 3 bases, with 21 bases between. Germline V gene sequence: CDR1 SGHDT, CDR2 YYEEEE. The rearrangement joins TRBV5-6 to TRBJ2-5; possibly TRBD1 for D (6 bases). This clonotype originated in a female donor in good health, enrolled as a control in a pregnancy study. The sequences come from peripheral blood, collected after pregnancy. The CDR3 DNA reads TGTGCCAGCAGCTGGGACACCTTAGCACCACTTGAAGAGACCCAGTACTTC. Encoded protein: CASSWDTLAPLEETQYF. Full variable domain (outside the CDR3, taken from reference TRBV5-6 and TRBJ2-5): DAGVTQSPTHLIKTRGQQVTLRCSPKSGHDTVSWYQQALGQGPQFIFQYYEEEERQRGNFPDRFSGHQFPNYSSELNVNALLLGDSALYLCASSWDTLAPLEETQYFGPGTRLLVL.